Reported below is one T cell receptor (beta chain). These data belong to a study of blood T cells in healthy people across ages. A second PCR, run for about 7 to 11 cycles, used a sample-barcoded 5' primer plus a J-beta primer mix. Each CDR3 protein is one row after TCRdb ran MiXCR on the 5' RACE reads. The data show approximately 800,000 distinct CDR3 sequences, with 58% seen just once and about 20% held by the top ten. The source is a man aged 25-40 years in good health. The sequenced sample consisted of blood.

CDR3 in amino acids: CSAGTSGGYNEQYF. In nucleotides, the CDR3 is TGCAGTGCAGGGACTAGCGGGGGGTACAATGAGCAGTACTTC. This chain connects TRBV20-1 to TRBJ2-7; 15 bases are shared with TRBD2. Trimming removed 6 bases from V and 7 bases from J; junction bases left unmatched: 7. In germline, CDR1 is DFQATT, CDR2 SNEGSKA (reference sequence). This CDR3 is built from 14 residues.